Following are 10 T cell receptor beta chains from one sample sequenced in a study of cytomegalovirus exposure and HLA in healthy donors. In the PCR, 60 Vbeta and 13 Jbeta primers were used. Profiled with immunoSEQ multiplex PCR; TCRdb holds only in-frame clones, not every one. The sample gives about 110,000 clones, about 80% of which show up once; 7.7% is in the top ten. Sequenced sample: PBMCs. The source of these receptors is a woman aged 45-60 years in good health and CMV-seropositive.

This chain connects TRBV6-4 to TRBJ1-2, with unresolved D. Deletions cut 6 bases from V and 0 bases from J, with 8 bases between. CDR3 length: 13 amino acids. Germline CDR1 reads MRHNA; CDR2 reads SNTAGT. This CDR3 reads CASSPGSNYGYTF. CDR3 nucleotides: TGTGCCAGCAGCCCGGGGTCTAACTATGGCTACACCTTC.

V gene TRBV9 combines with J gene TRBJ2-5; 7 nucleotides agree with TRBD2. The V gene end was trimmed by 3 bases and the J gene end by 5 bases; junction bases not matched to a gene: 7. Germline V gene lookup returns CDR1 SGDLS and CDR2 YYNGEE. CDR3 length: 14 residues. This CDR3 reads CASSGGRGGETQYF. The DNA for the CDR3 is TGTGCCAGCAGCGGTGGGAGGGGCGGTGAGACCCAGTACTTC.

The chain joins TRBV27 to TRBJ2-5, with D maybe TRBD1 (6 bases). Trimming removed 2 bases from V and 1 base from J, with 11 bases in between. In germline, CDR1 is MNHEY, CDR2 SMNVEV (reference sequence). The CDR3 runs 15 residues. CDR3 DNA sequence: TGTGCCAGCAGTTTAGGACAGACGTCCCAAGAGACCCAGTACTTC. Residues: CASSLGQTSQETQYF.

The count of this clone is one. The V and J genes are TRBV7-2 and TRBJ1-2; no reliable D call. This CDR3 spans 16 amino acids. V was clipped by 1 base and J by 7 bases, with 19 bases between them. Germline V gene sequence: CDR1 SGHTA, CDR2 FQGNSA. CDR3 sequence: CASSLGGGAREGGYTF. CDR3 in DNA: TGTGCCAGCAGCTTAGGGGGAGGTGCCCGCGAAGGTGGCTACACCTTC.

The CDR3 DNA sequence: TGTGCCAGCAGCGCGGCAATAGCGGGGGACGGTGAGCAGTTCTTC. This translates into CASSAAIAGDGEQFF. The chain is built from TRBV25-1 and TRBJ2-1; 9 bases line up with TRBD2. Germline V gene lookup returns CDR1 MGHDK and CDR2 SYGVNS. The V and J ends lost 6 bases and 9 bases, in that order; junction bases with no gene match: 12. The CDR3 has 15 residues.

The chain is built from TRBV11-3 and TRBJ2-5; 7 nucleotides line up with TRBD1. V lost 5 bases to trimming and J lost 5 bases; unmatched junction nucleotides: 5. This CDR3 is built from 13 residues. Germline V lookup: CDR1 SGHNT, CDR2 YENEEA. CDR3 DNA: TGTGCCAGCAGCCAGGGCAGGGGGGAGACCCAGTACTTC. Translation gives CASSQGRGETQYF.

The chain couples TRBV9 to TRBJ2-7; 11 nucleotides align to TRBD2. CDR1 is SGDLS and CDR2 is YYNGEE in the germline V gene. This CDR3 contains 15 residues. Trimming cost V 3 bases and J 7 bases; bases outside gene matches: 9. In nucleotides, the CDR3 is TGTGCCAGCAGCGCCCCTAGCGGGGGGACTGAAGAGCAGTACTTC. This codes for CASSAPSGGTEEQYF.

This clone was detected once. The chain combines TRBV9 with TRBJ2-2; 10 bases match TRBD2. Germline V gene sequence: CDR1 SGDLS, CDR2 YYNGEE. The V gene end was trimmed by 4 bases and the J gene end by 14 bases; junction bases not matched to a gene: 11. The CDR3 length is 14 residues. The CDR3 DNA sequence: TGTGCCAGCAGCCCCGGTGGACTAGCGGACATTCTGTTTTTT. It is translated as CASSPGGLADILFF.

This clone was found once. The chain carries TRBV7-3 and TRBJ2-1, with D hard to call. The CDR3 spans 13 residues. The germline V gene encodes CDR1 SGHTA and CDR2 FQGTGA. V shed 2 bases and J shed 10 bases, with 12 bases lying between them. The CDR3 is CASSLEVGNEQFF. The CDR3 DNA follows: TGTGCCAGCAGCTTAGAGGTCGGAAACGAGCAGTTCTTC.

The chain couples TRBV5-4 to TRBJ2-3; TRBD2 matches at 10 bases. With 4 bases clipped from V and 5 bases from J, the junction kept 7 bases outside the gene matches. Germline V CDR1 and CDR2: SGHNT, YYREEE (reference sequence). The CDR3 sequence is 15 residues long. In nucleotides, the CDR3 is TGTGCCAGCAGCCACCTAGCGGGGGCCGAAGATACGCAGTATTTT. Residues: CASSHLAGAEDTQYF.